This entry features one T cell receptor (beta chain) sequence. The V and J ends lost 0 bases and 13 bases respectively, with 22 bases between them. There are 17 residues in the CDR3. Germline CDR1 LGHDT, CDR2 YNNKEL (reference sequence). Clones were sequenced by immunoSEQ multiplex PCR, and TCRdb holds only the in-frame ones, with some missing. The sample gives approximately 270,000 clones, about nine tenths of which show up once; about 5.9% is in the top ten. These data come from a study of blood T cell repertoires in COVID-19. Study details: T cells, B-cell-depleted T cells, or PBMCs provided the cDNA or gDNA that served as material.

The sequence was collected from a woman aged 25 to 45 with COVID-19, enrolled during active disease. The chain uses TRBV3-1 (or the pseudogene TRBV3-2) and TRBJ1-6, with a tentative D call TRBD1 (5 bases). Sample: peripheral blood. This chain's CDR3 is CASSQDLGGGGNWPLHF. The CDR3 nucleotides are TGTGCCAGCAGCCAAGATCTCGGGGGTGGAGGAAATTGGCCCCTCCACTTT.